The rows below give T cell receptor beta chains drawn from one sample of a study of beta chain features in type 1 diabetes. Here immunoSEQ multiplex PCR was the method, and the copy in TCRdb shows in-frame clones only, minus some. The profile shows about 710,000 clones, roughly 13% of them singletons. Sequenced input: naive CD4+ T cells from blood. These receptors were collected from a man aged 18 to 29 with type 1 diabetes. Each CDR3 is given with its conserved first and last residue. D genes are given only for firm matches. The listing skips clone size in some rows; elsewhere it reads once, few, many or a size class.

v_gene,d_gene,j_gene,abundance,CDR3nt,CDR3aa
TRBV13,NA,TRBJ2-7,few,TGTGCCAGCAGCTTCCGCTACGAGCAGTACTTC,CASSFRYEQYF
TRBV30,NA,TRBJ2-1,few,TGTGCCTGGATCAGAGTCTACGGCCTCGGTGAGCAGTTCTTC,CAWIRVYGLGEQFF
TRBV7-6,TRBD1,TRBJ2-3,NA,TGTGCCAGCAGCCCCTACGGACAGGGGGCAACAGATACGCAGTATTTT,CASSPYGQGATDTQYF
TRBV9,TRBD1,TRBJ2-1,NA,TGTGCCAGCATGGAAGGGTTGACAGGGGCCTACAATGAGCAGTTCTTC,CASMEGLTGAYNEQFF
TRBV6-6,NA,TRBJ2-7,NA,TGTGCCAGCAGAACCGGGGCCTCCGAGCAGTACTTC,CASRTGASEQYF
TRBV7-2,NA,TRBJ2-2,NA,TGTGCCAGCAGCCGGAGACAGGACACCGGGGAGCTGTTTTTT,CASSRRQDTGELFF
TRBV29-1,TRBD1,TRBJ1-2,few,TGCAGCGGAGCGCAGACAGGGCTCTATGGCTACACCTTC,CSGAQTGLYGYTF
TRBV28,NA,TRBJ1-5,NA,TGTGCCAGCAGAAGGGTACAGGAGATACAGCCCCAGCATTTT,CASRRVQEIQPQHF
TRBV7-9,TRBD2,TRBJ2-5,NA,TGTGCCAGCAGCTTATTGCGGCTAGCGGGAGCCCAGTACCAAGAGACCCAGTACTTC,CASSLLRLAGAQYQETQYF
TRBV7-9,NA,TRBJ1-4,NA,TGTGCCAGCGGCATAGGGGTGGCTGGCGAAAAACTGTTTTTT,CASGIGVAGEKLFF
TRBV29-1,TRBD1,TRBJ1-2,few,TGCAGCGTTGCAGACAGGGGGCAGGGCTACACCTTC,CSVADRGQGYTF
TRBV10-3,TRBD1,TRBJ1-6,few,TGTGCCATCAGTGGCCGGCAGGGGGAAGGACCCCTCCACTTT,CAISGRQGEGPLHF
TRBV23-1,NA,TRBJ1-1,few,TGCGCCAGCAGTCAATCGAGGGCGGTCCGCGGCACTGAAGCTTTCTTT,CASSQSRAVRGTEAFF
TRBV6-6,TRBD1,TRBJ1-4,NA,TGTGCCAGCAGTTACTCAGGGGGCGATGAAAAACTGTTTTTT,CASSYSGGDEKLFF
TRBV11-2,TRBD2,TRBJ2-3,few,TGTGCCAGCAGCTTAGATTTAGGACTAGCGGGGGGCTCTAGCACAGATACGCAGTATTTT,CASSLDLGLAGGSSTDTQYF
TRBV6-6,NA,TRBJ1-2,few,TGTGCCAGCAAGGAACAGGGTCGGGGCTATGGCTACACCTTC,CASKEQGRGYGYTF
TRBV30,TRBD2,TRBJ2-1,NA,TGTGCCTGGAGTGGCCCGCTAGCGGACCTAAACAATGAGCAGTTCTTC,CAWSGPLADLNNEQFF
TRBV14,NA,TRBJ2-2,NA,TGTGCCAGCAGCCAAGTTGGGGGCGGAAACACCGGGGAGCTGTTTTTT,CASSQVGGGNTGELFF
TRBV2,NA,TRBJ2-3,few,TGTGCCAGCAGTGAGAGCACAGTGGGACGGGATACGCAGTATTTT,CASSESTVGRDTQYF
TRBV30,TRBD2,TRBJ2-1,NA,TGTGCCTGGGCCGGGACTAGCGGGAGTATAGATGAGCAGTTCTTC,CAWAGTSGSIDEQFF
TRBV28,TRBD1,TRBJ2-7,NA,TGTGCCAGCGTTCCTTGGGGACAGGGGAAAACCGAGCAGTACTTC,CASVPWGQGKTEQYF
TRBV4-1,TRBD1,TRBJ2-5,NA,TGCGCCAGCAGCCAAGAGGGCAGGGGGCAAGAGACCCAGTACTTC,CASSQEGRGQETQYF
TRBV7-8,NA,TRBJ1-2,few,TGTGCCAGTTCCGGGGGTCTCTATGGCTACACCTTC,CASSGGLYGYTF
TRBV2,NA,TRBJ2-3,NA,TGTGCCAGCGGGCGGGGAGGTCCGCAGTATTTT,CASGRGGPQYF
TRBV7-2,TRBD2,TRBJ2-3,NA,TGTGCCAGCAGCTATCAACTAGCGGGGGCCACAGATACGCAGTATTTT,CASSYQLAGATDTQYF
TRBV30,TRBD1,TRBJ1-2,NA,TGTGCCTGCGCCGGGACAGGGGGCCGGTACTATGGCTACACCTTC,CACAGTGGRYYGYTF
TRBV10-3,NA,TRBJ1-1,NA,TGTGCCATCAGTGAGTCCCGCGCAGGGATGAACACTGAAGCTTTCTTT,CAISESRAGMNTEAFF
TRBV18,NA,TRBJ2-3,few,TGTGCCAGCTCACCACTACAGGGCACAGATACGCAGTATTTT,CASSPLQGTDTQYF
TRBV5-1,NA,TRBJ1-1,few,TGCGCCAGCAGCTTGGCCGGGGTAGGTCCTGAAGCTTTCTTT,CASSLAGVGPEAFF
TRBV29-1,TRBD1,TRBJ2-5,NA,TGCAGCGTTTCCCAAAACAGGGGACCAGAGACCCAGTACTTC,CSVSQNRGPETQYF